The 8 T cell receptor beta chains presented below share a single source sample, sequenced in a study of beta chain features in type 1 diabetes. Study-wide points: Type 1 diabetes patients had moderately but significantly shorter TCRB CDR3s in all four CD4+ subsets.

Reverse transcription of all isolated RNA meant that expressed TCRB transcripts were sequenced. Sequencing used immunoSEQ multiplex PCR; TCRdb keeps in-frame clones, though not all of them. The sample shows around 300,000 clones, roughly 15% of them seen only once. Antigens for these TCRs are unknown. Sequenced sample: naive CD4+ T cells from blood. The receptor source for this set is a man younger than 35 with type 1 diabetes.

This chain links TRBV4-1 with TRBJ2-1; D might be TRBD2 (5 bases). The CDR3 contains 15 residues. V lost 6 bases and J 4 bases, leaving 16 bases between the germline ends. The germline V gene has CDR1 MGHRA and CDR2 YSYEKL. DNA of the CDR3: TGCGCCAGCAGGCCCATCGGGCCGGGATACAATGAGCAGTTCTTC. It yields the protein CASRPIGPGYNEQFF.

This sequence joins TRBV6-4 and TRBJ2-3; 9 bases fit TRBD1. With V trimmed by 8 bases and J by 4 bases, 1 base remained unmatched. There are 12 residues in the CDR3. Germline assignment: CDR1 MRHNA and CDR2 SNTAGT. CDR3 sequence (DNA): TGTGCCAGCGGGACAGGGCCAGATACGCAGTATTTT. Its protein is CASGTGPDTQYF.

There are a few counts of this clone. The CDR3 DNA is TGCGCCAGCAGCTTTCAGGGGGCAGATACGCAGTATTTT. Translated: CASSFQGADTQYF. The rearrangement joins TRBV5-1 to TRBJ2-3, with 7 nucleotides matching TRBD1. The V gene's germline CDR1 is SGHRS and CDR2 YFSETQ. This CDR3 spans 13 amino acids. V was clipped by 2 bases and J by 4 bases; unmatched bases: 1.

The V and J genes are TRBV7-8 and TRBJ2-3; 9 positions agree with TRBD1. CDR1 SGHVS and CDR2 FQNEAQ come from the germline V gene. CDR3 size: 15 residues. After removal of 5 bases from V and 0 bases from J, the junction contained 3 bases not matched to a gene. The CDR3 here is CASSTGQGSTDTQYF. CDR3 coding DNA: TGTGCCAGCAGCACCGGACAGGGGAGCACAGATACGCAGTATTTT.

A note on this clone: No conserved phenylalanine or tryptophan is present at the end of the CDR3, so a read error is the likely explanation. The DNA is omitted, as the CDR3 cannot be located on it reliably, and the CDR3 follows TCRdb's listing. CDR3 residues: CASSLIIGGVL. The chain recombines TRBV5-1 with TRBJ2-4; the table's D call, TRBD2, has no DNA check behind it. The CDR3 region is 11 residues in length, termini included. Germline CDR1 is SGHRS and CDR2 is YFSETQ.

V gene TRBV19 combines with J gene TRBJ2-3; D possibly corresponds to TRBD2 (5 bases). The germline V gene has CDR1 LNHDA and CDR2 SQIVND (reference sequence). The V end was cut by 1 base, the J end by 10 bases, with 18 bases between. CDR3 length: 15 amino acids. The CDR3 protein is CASSIGGNRGVPQYF. The CDR3 coding sequence is TGTGCCAGTAGTATAGGAGGGAACCGAGGAGTACCGCAGTATTTT.

This clone was seen a handful of times. The chain links TRBV19 to TRBJ1-2; 9 bases are shared with TRBD1. CDR3 length: 15 residues. J gave up 6 bases and V 7 bases, and 12 bases lay outside the gene matches. CDR1 is LNHDA, CDR2 SQIVND, per germline (reference sequence). The CDR3: CASITTGTGTNGYTF. Written as DNA, the CDR3 is TGTGCCAGTATTACAACCGGGACAGGGACAAATGGCTACACCTTC.

In its sample, this clone was seen a few times. This chain links TRBV19 with TRBJ2-7; TRBD1 agrees at 9 bases. CDR1 and CDR2 from the germline V gene are LNHDA and SQIVND (reference sequence). V lost 7 bases and J lost 5; bases outside the gene matches: 12. CDR3 size: 15 residues. DNA of the CDR3: TGTGCCAGTACCCCCACTGGGACAGGGAACCACGAGCAGTACTTC. Amino acids: CASTPTGTGNHEQYF. The full variable domain, its missing parts supplied by reference TRBV19 and TRBJ2-7, is DGGITQSPKYLFRKEGQNVTLSCEQNLNHDAMYWYRQDPGQGLRLIYYSQIVNDFQKGDIAEGYSVSREKKESFPLTVTSAQKNPTAFYLCASTPTGTGNHEQYFGPGTRLTVT.